The entry below describes one TCR beta chain. These data come from a study of identical twins. One entry per CDR3 protein, called by TCRdb with MiXCR from the 5' RACE reads. This table has about 150,000 distinct CDR3 sequences, roughly 3.3% appearing once. The germline V and J ends were trimmed by 3 bases and 2 bases, with 10 bases remaining between them. CDR3 length: 14 amino acids. The V gene is TRBV12-3 or TRBV12-4, the J gene TRBJ1-1; the D is unclear. The clonotype comes from a man between 18 and 35 years old in good health. Material for sequencing was memory T cells sorted from blood. The CDR3 sequence: CASSFKAFNTEAFF. For the CDR3, the DNA is TGTGCCAGCAGTTTCAAGGCCTTTAACACTGAAGCTTTCTTT.